The subject of this entry is one TCR beta chain. Its antigen remains unidentified. This sample stems from a study of cytotoxic CD8 clonotypes in ibrutinib-treated CLL. In the study overall: After treatment lasting a median roughly 12 months, range 6 to 36, response samples were collected. The study, taken as a whole, reports: At baseline, clonality was higher than in age-matched healthy donors and correlated with CD8+ counts. Rare overall, public clonotypes shrank or held steady under therapy.

The assay was immunoSEQ multiplex PCR, and TCRdb's table has in-frame clones only and misses some. The table has about 25,000 clones, under 85% seen once; the top ten hold under 9.5%. Germline V gene data show CDR1 as MNHEY and CDR2 as SMNVEV (reference sequence). This CDR3 contains 12 residues. V lost 2 bases, J lost 1 base, and 2 bases lay in between. Material: PBMCs, obtained before ibrutinib treatment. The rearrangement uses TRBV27 and TRBJ2-5; D uncertain. The sequence was collected from a human donor with chronic lymphocytic leukemia. The CDR3 DNA reads as TGTGCCAGCAGTTTACTCCAAGAGACCCAGTACTTC. Translation gives CASSLLQETQYF.